This T cell receptor beta chain was identified in a study of T cells after yellow fever vaccination. TCRdb ran MiXCR on the 5' RACE reads and lists one entry per CDR3 protein. The repertoire holds approximately 260,000 distinct CDR3 sequences, around 4.9% seen once, with roughly 3.3% in the top ten. The CDR3 has 13 amino acids. The germline V gene encodes CDR1 SGHRS and CDR2 YFSETQ. V lost 0 bases and J lost 5, with 6 bases in between. The starting material was CD4+ T cells sorted from PBMCs, obtained on the day of the yellow fever booster vaccination. This chain connects TRBV5-1 to TRBJ2-1; D is uncertain. The receptor was derived from a man aged 18 to 30 who received the YFV17D yellow fever vaccine. The CDR3 DNA reads as TGCGCCAGCAGCTTGGTTGCGGACAATGAGCAGTTCTTC. Translated, it gives CASSLVADNEQFF.